Detailed here is one T cell receptor (beta chain). Its antigen is undetermined. This CDR3 has 14 residues. CDR1 and CDR2 (germline): LGHNA, YSLEER. Trimming removed 4 bases from V and 4 bases from J, with 11 bases in between. This entry is derived from a study of cytomegalovirus exposure and HLA in healthy donors. The study, taken as a whole, reports: Immune exposure information comprised only CMV serostatus.

The study ran its PCR with 60 Vbeta and 13 Jbeta primers. Assay used: immunoSEQ multiplex PCR; TCRdb lists only in-frame clones, some missing. This sample has around 200,000 clones; over 70% occur once, and the top ten carry roughly 2.6%. The V gene is TRBV4-3, the J gene TRBJ1-5, with D possibly being TRBD1 (6 bases). What was sequenced was PBMCs. This clonotype was obtained from a woman in her fifties or sixties in good health and CMV-seropositive. The CDR3 protein is CASSLYRDNQPQHF. CDR3 bases: TGCGCCAGCAGCCTATACAGGGATAATCAGCCCCAGCATTTT.